A selection of T cell receptor beta chains follows, all from one sample in a study of blood T cell repertoires in COVID-19. The assay was immunoSEQ multiplex PCR, and TCRdb's table has in-frame clones only and misses some. The data contain about 140,000 clones, roughly 85% of them seen just once; the ten biggest clones take up about 3.6%. Sequenced sample: peripheral blood. The source is a man in his 60s with acute or convalescent COVID-19. Both conserved end residues are part of each CDR3.

CASRLAGMQETQYF	14	TRBV28	TRBJ2-5
CASSPGRIPGYGYTF	15	TRBV3-1/TRBV3-2	TRBJ1-2
CASRPGTGVNYGYTF	15	TRBV19	TRBJ1-2
CASSLSSGTGEIF	13	TRBV7-9	TRBJ1-4
CASSHRGSRSHNEQFF	16	TRBV3-1/TRBV3-2	TRBJ2-1
CASSLGAVEVGYTF	14	TRBV7-9	TRBJ1-2
CASSARGSYNSPLHF	15	TRBV2	TRBJ1-6
CASSSTGNNSPLHF	14	TRBV7-2	TRBJ1-6
CASSFGTGTNEKLFF	15	TRBV27	TRBJ1-4
CARSLVSRENTGELFF	16	TRBV5-3	TRBJ2-2
CASSPRQPNYGYTF	14	TRBV9	TRBJ1-2
CASRESGSTYNEQFF	15	TRBV13	TRBJ2-1
CASSLQGSDTQYF	13	TRBV11-1	TRBJ2-3
CASRAGTNEKLFF	13	TRBV27	TRBJ1-4
CASSRDNPQIDTQYF	15	TRBV6-5	TRBJ2-3
CASSLSGGSYNEQFF	15	TRBV7-8	TRBJ2-1
CASSQGLRGAGDEKLFF	17	TRBV4-1	TRBJ1-4
CASSSTGGSYEQYF	14	TRBV28	TRBJ2-7